Presented here are 6 T cell receptor beta chains from one specimen sequenced in a study of neurological immune-mediated disorders. Sample time point: longitudinal time-point 3. TCRdb fed the 5' RACE reads into MiXCR, producing one record per CDR3 protein. Seen here are 84,000 or so distinct CDR3 sequences, 4.3% observed once, and the top ten hold around 5%. The sequencing input was PBMCs. Receptors originate from a woman aged 60 to 75 with multiple sclerosis.

This clonotype was detected many times. V and J are TRBV5-1 and TRBJ2-2; D remains ambiguous. The CDR3 is made up of 14 amino acids. Per germline, CDR1 SGHRS and CDR2 YFSETQ. The germline V and J ends were trimmed by 1 base and 1 base, with 5 bases remaining between them. CDR3 residues: CASSLYWNTGELFF. The CDR3 nucleotides read TGCGCCAGCAGCTTGTACTGGAACACCGGGGAGCTGTTTTTT.

This clonotype was picked up many times. The V gene is TRBV29-1, the J gene TRBJ2-4; 7 nucleotides line up with TRBD1. This CDR3 has 17 residues. Per the germline V gene, CDR1 is SQVTM and CDR2 is ANQGSEA. V lost 6 bases, J lost 4 bases, and 18 bases stayed unmatched. Here the CDR3 DNA reads TGCAGCGTATCACACCCCGCCCAGGGACAGCGAAAAAACATTCAGTACTTC. This gives the protein CSVSHPAQGQRKNIQYF. The whole variable domain, filled in from reference TRBV29-1 and TRBJ2-4, reads SAVISQKPSRDICQRGTSLTIQCQVDSQVTMMFWYRQQPGQSLTLIATANQGSEATYESGFVIDKFPISRPNLTFSTLTVSNMSPEDSSIYLCSVSHPAQGQRKNIQYFGAGTRLSVL.

There are many counts of this clonotype. The chain combines TRBV11-3 with TRBJ1-1; the D gene is possibly TRBD1 (5 bases). Germline assignment: CDR1 SGHNT and CDR2 YENEEA. The CDR3 has 14 residues. Trimming stripped 3 bases from V and 1 base from J, with 9 bases between. CDR3 in DNA: TGTGCCAGCAGCTTTCAGGGTCCGAACACTGAAGCTTTCTTT. It translates to CASSFQGPNTEAFF.

This clonotype is termed medium-sized. This rearrangement joins TRBV4-1 to TRBJ1-5, with D unclear. This CDR3 comprises 15 residues. V was trimmed by 6 bases and J by 3 bases, leaving 15 bases between them. Germline loops: CDR1 MGHRA, CDR2 YSYEKL. CDR3 protein: CASRPQMGTNQPQHF. The DNA of the CDR3 is TGCGCCAGCAGACCTCAGATGGGAACCAATCAGCCCCAGCATTTT.

This clonotype was picked up a small number of times. It may be a read error: a sequence one base away is much more abundant. The gene calls are TRBV6-4 and TRBJ2-1; 8 bases fit TRBD2. Germline values: CDR1 MRHNA, CDR2 SNTAGT. CDR3 length equals 15 residues. The CDR3, as DNA: TGTGCCAGCAGTGACTCCGGGGGGGCCTACAATGAGCTGTTCTTC. Its protein product is CASSDSGGAYNELFF.

The V gene is TRBV6-1, the J gene TRBJ2-3; perhaps TRBD2 as D (7 bases). The V end was cut by 1 base, the J end by 6 bases, with 14 bases between. The CDR3 totals 15 residues. CDR1 and CDR2 from the germline V gene are MNHNS and SASEGT. CDR3 nucleotides: TGTGCCAGCAGTGAAGTAGGAGGGGGGGCGGATACGCAGTATTTT. Its protein is CASSEVGGGADTQYF.